This is a list of T cell receptor beta chains from one sample in a study of blood T cells in healthy people across ages. TCRdb passed the 5' RACE reads through MiXCR, listing each CDR3 protein once. The table has over a million distinct CDR3 sequences, 35% to 45% seen once; the top ten hold roughly 3.7%. The sequenced material came from blood. These receptors were obtained from a woman between 18 and 29 years old in good health. Both conserved end residues are part of each CDR3. D genes are given only for firm matches. Clone sizes are given selectively: once, few, many, or a class where the clone is expanded.

>.|many|TRBJ2-1|TRBV4-1
CASSQADWGNEQFF
TGCGCCAGCAGCCAAGCAGATTGGGGAAATGAGCAGTTCTTC
>TRBD1|few|TRBJ2-1|TRBV4-2
CASSQVRAGGAGNEQFF
TGTGCCAGCAGCCAAGTTCGGGCAGGGGGCGCGGGGAATGAGCAGTTCTTC
>TRBD2|.|TRBJ2-7|TRBV27
CASNLGLAGHLSYEQYF
TGTGCCAGCAACTTGGGACTAGCGGGGCACCTCTCCTACGAGCAGTACTTC
>.|.|TRBJ2-1|TRBV18
CASSPYRQVHEQFF
TGTGCCAGCTCACCATACCGACAGGTCCATGAGCAGTTCTTC
>TRBD2|.|TRBJ2-1|TRBV5-1
CASSASGTSYNEQFF
TGCGCCAGCAGCGCCAGCGGGACCTCCTACAATGAGCAGTTCTTC
>.|.|TRBJ1-2|TRBV9
CASSSPRGGQANYGYTF
TGTGCCAGCAGCTCCCCCCGAGGGGGGCAGGCAAACTATGGCTACACCTTC
>.|once|TRBJ2-1|TRBV20-1
CSGLEFGGPGCAQFF
TGCAGTGGTCTAGAATTCGGGGGGCCAGGTTGTGCGCAGTTCTTC
>.|few|TRBJ2-7|TRBV21-1
CASSGPGRDPYEQYF
TGTGCCAGCAGCGGCCCGGGACGGGATCCCTACGAGCAGTACTTC
>TRBD2|.|TRBJ2-2|TRBV4-1
CASREVAGDPGELFF
TGCGCCAGCAGGGAAGTAGCGGGGGACCCCGGGGAGCTGTTTTTT
>.|.|TRBJ2-3|TRBV7-3
CASSSLGVGGTQYF
TGTGCCAGCAGCTCTTTGGGGGTCGGCGGCACGCAGTATTTT
>TRBD1|few|TRBJ2-7|TRBV7-9
CASSQITGGWIYEQYF
TGTGCCAGCAGCCAGATCACAGGGGGCTGGATCTACGAGCAGTACTTC
>TRBD1|few|TRBJ1-2|TRBV20-1
CSARDWRQGVRGYTF
TGCAGTGCTAGAGATTGGAGACAGGGGGTCCGTGGCTACACCTTC
>.|few|TRBJ2-4|TRBV6-6
CASAGAGEQYF
TGTGCCTCCGCAGGGGCAGGGGAGCAGTACTTC
>TRBD2|.|TRBJ2-7|TRBV27
CAILRLAAYEQYF
TGTGCCATACTACGACTAGCAGCCTACGAGCAGTACTTC
>.|many|TRBJ2-7|TRBV7-2
CASSQVRYEQYF
TGTGCCAGCAGCCAGGTGAGATACGAGCAGTACTTC
>TRBD2|.|TRBJ2-5|TRBV9
CASSGTTTYKEQYF
TGTGCCAGCTCCGGGACTACCACCTACAAGGAGCAGTACTTC
>.|.|TRBJ1-2|TRBV25-1
CASSEGRGQQGGYTF
TGTGCCAGCAGTGAAGGGAGAGGGCAACAGGGTGGCTACACCTTC
>.|.|TRBJ1-5|TRBV4-1
CASSLQKNNQPQHF
TGCGCCAGCAGCCTTCAGAAAAACAATCAGCCCCAGCATTTT
>.|.|TRBJ1-5|TRBV28
CASSPSGRPYQPQHF
TGTGCCAGCAGTCCTTCGGGCAGGCCGTATCAGCCCCAGCATTTT
>.|.|TRBJ1-5|TRBV6-1
CVSSLYPGSNQPQHF
TGTGTCAGCAGCCTCTATCCAGGGAGCAATCAGCCCCAGCATTTT
>TRBD2|.|TRBJ2-5|TRBV7-9
CASSWTGLAPETQYF
TGTGCCAGCAGCTGGACGGGACTAGCTCCGGAGACCCAGTACTTC
>.|few|TRBJ2-7|TRBV4-3
CASSHATGTYEQYF
TGCGCCAGCAGCCATGCGACAGGAACCTACGAGCAGTACTTC
>.|.|TRBJ2-1|TRBV10-3
CAISESSKGGNEQFF
TGTGCCATCAGTGAGTCCTCGAAGGGGGGCAATGAGCAGTTCTTC
>TRBD1|.|TRBJ2-1|TRBV4-3
CASSQDLQGDYNEQFF
TGCGCCAGCAGCCAAGATCTGCAGGGGGACTACAATGAGCAGTTCTTC
>.|.|TRBJ2-7|TRBV6-5
CASSSLLGTDPWEQYF
TGTGCCAGCAGTTCCCTTCTTGGGACCGACCCCTGGGAGCAGTACTTC
>TRBD2|.|TRBJ2-1|TRBV7-3
CASSYTSGLALNEQFF
TGTGCCAGCAGCTACACGTCGGGACTAGCTCTCAATGAGCAGTTCTTC
>TRBD1|few|TRBJ2-5|TRBV5-1
CASSLMGQQETQYF
TGCGCCAGCAGCTTGATGGGACAGCAAGAGACCCAGTACTTC
>.|few|TRBJ2-1|TRBV10-3
CAISKTGDYNEQFF
TGTGCCATCAGTAAGACCGGGGACTACAATGAGCAGTTCTTC
>.|.|TRBJ2-3|TRBV6-5
CASSYSGPAGTDTQYF
TGTGCCAGCAGTTACTCTGGGCCCGCGGGCACAGATACGCAGTATTTT
>.|few|TRBJ1-1|TRBV4-1
CASSQDPRVTEAFF
TGCGCCAGCAGCCAAGATCCCAGGGTGACTGAAGCTTTCTTT
>TRBD1|few|TRBJ2-2|TRBV27
CASSSGTGGYTGELFF
TGTGCCAGCAGCTCAGGGACAGGGGGTTACACCGGGGAGCTGTTTTTT
>.|.|TRBJ2-1|TRBV3-1
CASSLGRTPQNEQFF
TGTGCCAGCAGCCTTGGACGGACCCCTCAGAATGAGCAGTTCTTC
>.|.|TRBJ1-1|TRBV6-6
CASSYSVGGKAFF
TGTGCCAGCAGTTACTCTGTCGGGGGTAAAGCTTTCTTT
>.|.|TRBJ1-1|TRBV9
CASSVSPGTLNTEAFF
TGTGCCAGCAGCGTCAGTCCCGGGACCTTGAACACTGAAGCTTTCTTT
>TRBD1|few|TRBJ2-5|TRBV20-1
CSAETGSLETQYF
TGCAGTGCCGAGACAGGGTCCCTCGAGACCCAGTACTTC
>TRBD1|few|TRBJ1-1|TRBV20-1
CSAPRTGGTGEAFF
TGCAGTGCTCCTCGGACAGGGGGAACAGGTGAAGCTTTCTTT
>.|few|TRBJ1-1|TRBV29-1
CSAGGLNTEAFF
TGCAGCGCGGGAGGACTCAACACTGAAGCTTTCTTT
>.|.|TRBJ2-3|TRBV5-6
CASSLSPPSTDTQYF
TGTGCCAGCAGCTTGTCACCCCCCAGCACAGATACGCAGTATTTT
>.|.|TRBJ1-1|TRBV19
CASSSLTGVTEAFF
TGTGCCAGTAGTAGCCTTACGGGGGTCACTGAAGCTTTCTTT
>TRBD1|.|TRBJ2-5|TRBV6-6
CASSYNAGTGGQETQYF
TGTGCCAGCAGTTATAACGCCGGGACAGGGGGCCAAGAGACCCAGTACTTC
>.|few|TRBJ2-7|TRBV20-1
CSAREGPYEQYF
TGCAGTGCTAGAGAAGGTCCCTACGAGCAGTACTTC
>TRBD1|.|TRBJ2-1|TRBV20-1
CSARRTGGETQFF
TGCAGTGCTAGACGGACAGGGGGAGAGACCCAGTTCTTC
>TRBD1|many|TRBJ1-2|TRBV9
CASGTANYGYTF
TGTGCCAGCGGGACAGCTAACTATGGCTACACCTTC
>.|.|TRBJ2-1|TRBV5-5
CASSLAGGAINEQFF
TGTGCCAGCAGCTTGGCGGGGGGCGCGATCAATGAGCAGTTCTTC
>.|.|TRBJ1-6|TRBV6-2/TRBV6-3
CASSTGIRGSPLHF
TGTGCCAGCAGCACCGGGATTCGAGGTTCACCCCTCCACTTT
>TRBD1|.|TRBJ2-3|TRBV28
CASRGTGGQDTQYF
TGTGCCAGCAGGGGGACAGGGGGCCAAGATACGCAGTATTTT
>TRBD1|.|TRBJ1-1|TRBV4-1
CASSQETGGIEAFF
TGCGCCAGCAGCCAAGAGACAGGGGGCATTGAAGCTTTCTTT
>.|.|TRBJ2-7|TRBV4-3
CASSQDRGYHEQYF
TGCGCCAGCAGCCAAGATCGGGGGTATCACGAGCAGTACTTC
>TRBD2|.|TRBJ2-1|TRBV27
CASSLWTSGGIVNEQFF
TGTGCCAGCAGTTTATGGACTAGCGGGGGAATTGTCAATGAGCAGTTCTTC
>TRBD1|.|TRBJ1-2|TRBV9
CASSPSRQGWNYGYTF
TGTGCCAGCAGCCCGAGCCGACAGGGTTGGAACTATGGCTACACCTTC
>.|few|TRBJ1-1|TRBV5-1
CASSLMDSNTEAFF
TGCGCCAGCAGCTTGATGGACAGCAACACTGAAGCTTTCTTT
>.|few|TRBJ2-7|TRBV5-1
CASSLGLGQLQFYEQYF
TGCGCCAGCAGCTTGGGGTTGGGGCAACTTCAGTTCTACGAGCAGTACTTC